The clone carrying this T cell receptor (beta chain) was counted between two and nine times. No antigen is known for it. V lost 3 bases and J 8 bases, leaving 18 bases between the germline ends. This CDR3 is built from 15 residues. Per germline, CDR1 KGHDR and CDR2 SFDVKD. Using RNA transcripts as the source, TCR beta CDR3 regions were amplified. The HTBI primer set was used in a first-round RT-PCR of the TCR CDR3. In TCRdb, the multiplex PCR reads were re-called with MiXCR into one record per CDR3 protein. The sample carries over 500,000 distinct CDR3 sequences, roughly 15% recorded once. Using around 10 ml of fresh peripheral blood, PBMCs were prepared. These data are taken from a study of T cells in Graves' hyperthyroidism and ophthalmopathy. Findings and caveats of the study: From stable hyperthyroidism, ophthalmopathy was separated by a 13 V-J model. Most expanded thyroid clonotypes above 0.001 also appeared in blood.

This clonotype was obtained from a young woman with Graves' ophthalmopathy. The rearrangement uses TRBV24-1 and TRBJ1-2, with no clear D. Sequencing used blood. CDR3 region: CATSDHPRTGMGYTF. In DNA, the CDR3 is TGTGCCACCAGTGATCACCCCCGGACTGGGATGGGCTACACCTTC.